This T cell receptor (beta chain) derives from a study of T cell clones after liver transplantation. TCRdb keeps only in-frame clones here, not all; method: immunoSEQ multiplex PCR. The sample contains about 2,900 clones, approximately 20% of which appear only once. This clone is classed as medium-sized. Its antigen is unidentified. TCRbeta sequences of proliferating CFSE-low MLR cells were labeled alloreactive. The CDR3 covers 16 residues. From germline, CDR1 is LGHNA and CDR2 YSLEER. The V end lost 0 bases, the J end lost 4 bases, and 15 bases lay between the germline ends. The TCR sequence derives from a human patient who received a liver transplant. Among the T cells, some may be from the graft donor. The rearrangement joins TRBV4-3 to TRBJ1-2; D is uncertain. Sample: CD4+ T cells from PBMCs cultured with third-party cells. The CDR3 DNA sequence: TGCGCCAGCAGCCAAGATCGCCAGGCCGCCTTCTATGGCTACACCTTC. Protein: CASSQDRQAAFYGYTF.